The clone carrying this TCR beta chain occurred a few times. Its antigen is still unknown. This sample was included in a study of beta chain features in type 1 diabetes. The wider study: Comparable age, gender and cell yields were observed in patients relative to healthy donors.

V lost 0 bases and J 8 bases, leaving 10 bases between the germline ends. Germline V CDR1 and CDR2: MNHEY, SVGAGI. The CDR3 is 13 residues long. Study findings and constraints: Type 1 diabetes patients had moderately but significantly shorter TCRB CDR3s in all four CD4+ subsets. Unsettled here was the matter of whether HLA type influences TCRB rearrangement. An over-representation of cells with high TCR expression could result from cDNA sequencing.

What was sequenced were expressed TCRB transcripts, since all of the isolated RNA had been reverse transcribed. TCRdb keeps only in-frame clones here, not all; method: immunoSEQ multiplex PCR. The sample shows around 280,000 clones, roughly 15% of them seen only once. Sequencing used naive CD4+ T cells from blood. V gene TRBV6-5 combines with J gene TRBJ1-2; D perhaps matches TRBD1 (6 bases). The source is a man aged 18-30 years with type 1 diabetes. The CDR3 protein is CASSYSDRHGYTF. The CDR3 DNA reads TGTGCCAGCAGTTACTCTGACAGGCACGGCTACACCTTC.